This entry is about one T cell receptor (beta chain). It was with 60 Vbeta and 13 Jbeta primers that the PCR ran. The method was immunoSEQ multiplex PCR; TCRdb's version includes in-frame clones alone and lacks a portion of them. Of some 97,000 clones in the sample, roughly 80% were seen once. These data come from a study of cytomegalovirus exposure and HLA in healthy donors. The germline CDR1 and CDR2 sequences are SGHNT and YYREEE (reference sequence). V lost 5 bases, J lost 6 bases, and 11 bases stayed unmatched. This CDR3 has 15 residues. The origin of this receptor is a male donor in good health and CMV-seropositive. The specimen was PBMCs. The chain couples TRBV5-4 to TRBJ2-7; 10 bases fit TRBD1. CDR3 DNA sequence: TGTGCCAGCAGTCGTGGACAGGGGGAGGTTAGCGAGCAGTACTTC. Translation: CASSRGQGEVSEQYF.